This note documents a single T cell receptor beta chain sequence. This clonotype was counted between two and nine times. No antigen is known for it. Base quality data are lacking; no much larger clone is found one base away. In light of the paper, this sample's treatment or condition label describes: allogeneic hematopoietic cell transplantation with graft depleted of TCRalphabeta T cells and CD19 B cells. The children who served as transplant recipients had been given grafts of TCRalphabeta/CD19-depleted allogeneic hematopoietic cells. The data derive from a study of T-cell reconstitution after alpha-beta-depleted transplantation in children (dated by TCRdb to 2015 to 2016). In terms of the full investigation: Using TCR repertoire profiling, the study quantitatively followed how T-cell immune reconstitution unfolded in children after TCRalphabeta/CD19-depleted allogeneic hematopoietic cell transplantation.

Broader findings and caveats from the paper: Hyperexpanded clone frequencies declined over subsequent months; after one year, T-cell counts and TCRbeta diversity were mostly attributed to newly produced T cells. The apparently early recovery of alphabetaT-cell counts about two months after transplant reportedly depended on only several hundred rapidly expanded clones that came from non-depleted graft cells. In some patients, the high TCRbeta diversity seen at day 60 was put down to recipient T cells and intrathymic progenitors that had survived conditioning.

Preparation of the library involved PCR. TCRdb lists the instrument as Illumina HiSeq 2500. TCR library preparation used molecular barcoding, with unique molecular identifiers applied to normalize quantification of the TCRbeta repertoire. TCRdb reprocessed the public reads (quality trimming at Q25 with fastp, clone calling with MiXCR) and kept in-frame beta chains. Each entry merges the rows of one CDR3 protein and shows their most common DNA and genes. This sample lists 700,000 to 950,000 distinct CDR3 sequences; about 16% were detected once. Together, the top ten hold approximately 5% of the sample. The sequenced sample was PBMCs, mostly from graft donor cells, obtained 360 days after TCRalphabeta/CD19-depleted stem cell transplant. This receptor was identified in a male patient between 5 and 17 years old who had a stem cell transplant for acute lymphoblastic leukemia, so the T cells may come from the graft donor.

In nucleotide form, the sequence is TGCGCCAGCAGCCCCACCGGACTAGACGCAGATACGCAGTATTTT. Its protein is CASSPTGLDADTQYF. Here the chain combines TRBV4-1 and TRBJ2-3; 7 central bases correspond to TRBD2. Trimming takes 4 bases off V and 4 bases off J; junction bases not matched to a gene: 8. Including cysteine and phenylalanine, the CDR3 has 15 amino acids. The entry retains the CDR3 DNA only, 45 bases that are in frame from base 1. CDR1 MGHRA and CDR2 YSYEKL were looked up in the germline V gene.